The entry below gives a single T cell receptor (beta chain) sequence along with its context. PCR involved 60 Vbeta and 13 Jbeta primers. The authors' processing: Approximately 73 million unique TCR beta chains, 10 million to 14 million shared, were counted in a later analysis. Clones were sequenced by immunoSEQ multiplex PCR, and TCRdb holds only the in-frame ones, with some missing. V and J calls and clone size are those listed in that table; D and trimming were worked out from the DNA. The table lists more than 85,000 clones, about 15% of them singletons. This sample was taken from a study of cytomegalovirus exposure and HLA in healthy donors. Sequenced: PBMCs. This receptor was identified in a female donor in good health and CMV-seronegative.

CDR3 residues: CASSFDGGSYNEQFF. CDR3 nucleotides: TGTGCCAGCAGCTTCGACGGGGGTTCCTACAATGAGCAGTTCTTC. This chain joins TRBV11-2 and TRBJ2-1; weak D call: TRBD2 (6 bases). Germline V gene data show CDR1 as SGHAT and CDR2 as FQNNGV. V was clipped by 3 bases and J by 1 base, with 10 bases between them. This CDR3 is built from 15 residues.